This T cell receptor beta chain was sequenced in a study of cytomegalovirus exposure and HLA in healthy donors. This CDR3 has 15 residues. From germline, CDR1 is MGHRA and CDR2 YSYEKL. Trimming pared 1 base from V and 3 bases from J, leaving 12 bases between. Every donor was a healthy person donating bone marrow. Turning to this clone: Its antigen is undetermined.

Findings and limits, study-wide: A list of roughly 160 TCR beta chains associated with cytomegalovirus was given. Excluded were some V segments that proved indistinguishable, including TRBV6-2 and TRBV6-3.

The primer mix had 60 Vbeta and 13 Jbeta primers. Measured with immunoSEQ multiplex PCR; TCRdb has only the in-frame clones, and not every one. Its listing shows 70,000 or so clones. The chain joins TRBV4-1 to TRBJ1-2; the D gene is possibly TRBD1 (5 bases). This sequence originates from a boy aged 5 to 17 in good health and CMV-seronegative. The sample consisted of PBMCs. CDR3 in amino acids: CASSQGQRMHYGYTF. For the CDR3, the DNA is TGCGCCAGCAGCCAAGGACAGAGGATGCACTATGGCTACACCTTC.